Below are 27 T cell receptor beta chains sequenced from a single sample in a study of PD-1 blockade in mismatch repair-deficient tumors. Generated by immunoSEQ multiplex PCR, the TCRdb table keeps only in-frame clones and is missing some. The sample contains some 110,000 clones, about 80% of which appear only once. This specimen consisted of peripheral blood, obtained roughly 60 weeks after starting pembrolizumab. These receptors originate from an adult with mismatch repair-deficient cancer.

This CDR3 reads CASGLGLDNNEQFF. The CDR3 bases are TGTGCTAGTGGTTTAGGACTTGATAACAATGAGCAGTTCTTC. The V call is TRBV12-5, the J call TRBJ2-1, with D possibly being TRBD2 (5 bases). Between the trimmed V and J ends, which lost 3 bases and 5 bases, there was a span of 11 bases. CDR1 is LGHNT and CDR2 is FRNRAP in the germline V gene. The CDR3 is 14 residues long.

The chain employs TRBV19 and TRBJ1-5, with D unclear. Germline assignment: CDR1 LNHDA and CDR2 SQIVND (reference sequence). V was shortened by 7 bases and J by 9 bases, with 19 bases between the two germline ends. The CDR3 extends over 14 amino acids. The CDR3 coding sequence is TGTGCCAGTACGCTTCCATTCCCGGGGTGGCCCCAGCATTTT. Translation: CASTLPFPGWPQHF.

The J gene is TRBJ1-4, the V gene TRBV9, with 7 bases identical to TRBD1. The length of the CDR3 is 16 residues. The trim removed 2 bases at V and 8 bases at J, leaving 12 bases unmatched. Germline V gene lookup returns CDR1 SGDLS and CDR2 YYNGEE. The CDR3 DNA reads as TGTGCCAGCAGCGTGGCCGAAGGCGGGGGACAGGAAAAACTGTTTTTT. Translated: CASSVAEGGGQEKLFF. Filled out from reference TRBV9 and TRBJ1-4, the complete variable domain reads DSGVTQTPKHLITATGQRVTLRCSPRSGDLSVYWYQQSLDQGLQFLIQYYNGEERAKGNILERFSAQQFPDLHSELNLSSLELGDSALYFCASSVAEGGGQEKLFFGSGTQLSVL.

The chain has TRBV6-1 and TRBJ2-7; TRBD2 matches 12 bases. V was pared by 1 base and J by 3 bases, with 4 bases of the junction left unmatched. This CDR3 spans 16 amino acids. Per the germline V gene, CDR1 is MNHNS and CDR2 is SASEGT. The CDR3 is CASSEVGLAGFYEQYF. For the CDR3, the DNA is TGTGCCAGCAGTGAAGTAGGACTAGCGGGATTCTACGAGCAGTACTTC.

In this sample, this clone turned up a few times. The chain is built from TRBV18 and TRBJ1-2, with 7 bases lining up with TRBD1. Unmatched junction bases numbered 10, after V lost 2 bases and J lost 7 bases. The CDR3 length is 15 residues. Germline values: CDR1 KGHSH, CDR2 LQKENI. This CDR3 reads CASSPVGGGDPGYTF. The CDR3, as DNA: TGTGCCAGCTCACCAGTTGGAGGGGGCGATCCTGGCTACACCTTC.

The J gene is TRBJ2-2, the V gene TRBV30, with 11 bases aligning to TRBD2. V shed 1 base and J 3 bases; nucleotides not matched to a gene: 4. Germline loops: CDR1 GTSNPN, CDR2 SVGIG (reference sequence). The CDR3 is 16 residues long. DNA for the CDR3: TGTGCCTGGAGTGGTCTAGCGGGAGGAGACACCGGGGAGCTGTTTTTT. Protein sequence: CAWSGLAGGDTGELFF.

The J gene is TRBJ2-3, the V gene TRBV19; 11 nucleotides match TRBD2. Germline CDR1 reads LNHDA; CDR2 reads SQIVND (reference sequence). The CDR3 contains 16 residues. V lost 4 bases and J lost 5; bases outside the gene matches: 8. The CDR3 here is CASSRDLAGGRDTQYF. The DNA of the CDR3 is TGTGCCAGTAGTAGGGACCTAGCGGGAGGAAGAGATACGCAGTATTTT.

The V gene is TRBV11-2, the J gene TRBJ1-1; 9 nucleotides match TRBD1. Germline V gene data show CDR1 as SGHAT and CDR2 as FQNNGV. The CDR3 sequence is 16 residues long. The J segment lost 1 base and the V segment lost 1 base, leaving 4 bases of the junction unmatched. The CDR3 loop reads CASSLVRQGGNTEAFF. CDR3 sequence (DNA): TGTGCCAGCAGCTTAGTTCGACAGGGGGGGAACACTGAAGCTTTCTTT. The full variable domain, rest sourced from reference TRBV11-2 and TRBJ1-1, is EAGVAQSPRYKIIEKRQSVAFWCNPISGHATLYWYQQILGQGPKLLIQFQNNGVVDDSQLPKDRFSAERLKGVDSTLKIQPAKLEDSAVYLCASSLVRQGGNTEAFFGQGTRLTVV.

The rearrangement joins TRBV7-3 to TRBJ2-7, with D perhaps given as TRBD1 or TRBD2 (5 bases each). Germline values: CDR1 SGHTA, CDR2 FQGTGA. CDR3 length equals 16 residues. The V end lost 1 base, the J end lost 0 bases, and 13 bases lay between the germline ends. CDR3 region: CASSLNGGANSYEQYF. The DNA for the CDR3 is TGTGCCAGCAGCTTAAATGGGGGAGCGAACTCCTACGAGCAGTACTTC.

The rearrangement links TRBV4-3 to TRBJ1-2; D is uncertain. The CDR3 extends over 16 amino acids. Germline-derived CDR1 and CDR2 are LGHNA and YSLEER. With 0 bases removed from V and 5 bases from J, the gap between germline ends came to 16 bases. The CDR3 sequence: CASSQDLGGELYGYTF. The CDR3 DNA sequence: TGCGCCAGCAGCCAAGATTTAGGAGGTGAACTTTATGGCTACACCTTC.

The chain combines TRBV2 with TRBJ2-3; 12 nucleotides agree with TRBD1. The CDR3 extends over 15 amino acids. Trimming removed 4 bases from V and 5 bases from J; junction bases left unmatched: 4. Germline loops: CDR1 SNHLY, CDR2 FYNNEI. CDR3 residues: CASSGDRGHGDTQYF. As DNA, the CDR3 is TGTGCCAGCAGTGGGGACAGGGGGCATGGAGATACGCAGTATTTT.

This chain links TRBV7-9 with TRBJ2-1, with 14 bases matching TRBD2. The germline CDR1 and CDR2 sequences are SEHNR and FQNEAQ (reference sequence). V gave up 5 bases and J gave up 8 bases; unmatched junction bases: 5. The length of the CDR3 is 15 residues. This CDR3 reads CASSVTSGRVDEQFF. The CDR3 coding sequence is TGTGCCAGCAGCGTGACTAGCGGGAGGGTTGATGAGCAGTTCTTC.

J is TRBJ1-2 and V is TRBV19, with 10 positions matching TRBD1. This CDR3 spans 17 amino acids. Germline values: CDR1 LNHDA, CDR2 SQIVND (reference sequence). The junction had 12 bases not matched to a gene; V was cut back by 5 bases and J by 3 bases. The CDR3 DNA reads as TGTGCCAGTAGTGCTCCCGGGTTGGACAGGGGGTACTATGGCTACACCTTC. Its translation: CASSAPGLDRGYYGYTF.

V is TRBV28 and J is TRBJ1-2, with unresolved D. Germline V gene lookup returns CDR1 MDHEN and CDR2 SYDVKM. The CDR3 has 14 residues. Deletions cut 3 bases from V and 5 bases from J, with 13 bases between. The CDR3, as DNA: TGTGCCAGCAGTTTCCGGGCAGTATCGTATGGCTACACCTTC. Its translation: CASSFRAVSYGYTF.

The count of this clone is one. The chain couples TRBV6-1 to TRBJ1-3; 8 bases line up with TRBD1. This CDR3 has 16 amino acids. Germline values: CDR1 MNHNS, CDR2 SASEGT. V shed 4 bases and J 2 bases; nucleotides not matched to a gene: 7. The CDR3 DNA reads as TGTGCCAGCAGTGGGGGACAGGCCTCGACTGGAAACACCATATATTTT. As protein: CASSGGQASTGNTIYF.

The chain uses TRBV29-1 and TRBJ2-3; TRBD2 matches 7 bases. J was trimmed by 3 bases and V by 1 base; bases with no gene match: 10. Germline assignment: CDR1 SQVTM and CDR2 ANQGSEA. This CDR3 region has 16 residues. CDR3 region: CSVEAGGFKRTDTQYF. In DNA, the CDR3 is TGCAGCGTTGAAGCGGGAGGTTTTAAGAGGACAGATACGCAGTATTTT.

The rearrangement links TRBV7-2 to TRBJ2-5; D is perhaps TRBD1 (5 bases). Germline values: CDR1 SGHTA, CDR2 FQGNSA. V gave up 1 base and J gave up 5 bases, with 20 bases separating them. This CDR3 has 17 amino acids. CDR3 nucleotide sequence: TGTGCCAGCAGCTTAGAGCAGGGTTCGATCGATACGGAGACCCAGTACTTC. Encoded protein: CASSLEQGSIDTETQYF.

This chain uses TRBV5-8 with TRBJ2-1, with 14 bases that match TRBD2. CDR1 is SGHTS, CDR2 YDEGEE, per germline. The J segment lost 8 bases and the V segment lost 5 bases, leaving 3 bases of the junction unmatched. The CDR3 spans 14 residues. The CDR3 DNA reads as TGTGCCAGCAGGGGACTAGCGGGAGCGGATGAGCAGTTCTTC. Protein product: CASRGLAGADEQFF. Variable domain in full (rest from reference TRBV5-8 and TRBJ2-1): EAGVTQSPTHLIKTRGQQATLRCSPISGHTSVYWYQQALGLGLQFLLWYDEGEERNRGNFPPRFSGRQFPNYSSELNVNALELEDSALYLCASRGLAGADEQFFGPGTRLTVL.

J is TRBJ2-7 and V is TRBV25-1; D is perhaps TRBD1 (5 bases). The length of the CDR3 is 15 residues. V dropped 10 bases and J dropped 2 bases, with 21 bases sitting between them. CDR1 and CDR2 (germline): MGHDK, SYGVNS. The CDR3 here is CATGGQGISPYEQYF. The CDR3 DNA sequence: TGTGCCACCGGTGGTCAGGGCATCTCCCCCTACGAGCAGTACTTC.

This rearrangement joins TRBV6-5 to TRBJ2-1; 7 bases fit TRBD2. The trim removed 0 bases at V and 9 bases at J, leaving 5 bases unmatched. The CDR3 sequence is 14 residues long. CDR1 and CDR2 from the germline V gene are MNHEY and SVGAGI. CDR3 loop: CASSYSGLVPEQFF. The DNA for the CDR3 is TGTGCCAGCAGTTACTCAGGACTAGTCCCTGAGCAGTTCTTC.

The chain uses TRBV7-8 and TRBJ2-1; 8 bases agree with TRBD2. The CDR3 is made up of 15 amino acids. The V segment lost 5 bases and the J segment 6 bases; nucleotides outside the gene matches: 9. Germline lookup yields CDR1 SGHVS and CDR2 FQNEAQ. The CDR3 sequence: CASSPRGTSSNEQFF. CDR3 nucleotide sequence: TGTGCCAGCAGCCCCCGGGGGACTAGTAGCAATGAGCAGTTCTTC.

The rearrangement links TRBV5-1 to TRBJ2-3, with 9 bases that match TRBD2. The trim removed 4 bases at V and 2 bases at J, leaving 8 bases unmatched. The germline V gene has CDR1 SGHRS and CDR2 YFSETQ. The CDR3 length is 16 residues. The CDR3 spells CASSTIAGELTDTQYF. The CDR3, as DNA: TGCGCCAGCAGCACTATAGCGGGGGAACTCACAGATACGCAGTATTTT.

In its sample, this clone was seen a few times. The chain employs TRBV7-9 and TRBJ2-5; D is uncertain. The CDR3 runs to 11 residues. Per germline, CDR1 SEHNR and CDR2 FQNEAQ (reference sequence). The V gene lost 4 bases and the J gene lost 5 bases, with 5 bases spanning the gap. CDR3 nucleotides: TGTGCCAGCAGCTCGTGGGAGACCCAGTACTTC. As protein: CASSSWETQYF.

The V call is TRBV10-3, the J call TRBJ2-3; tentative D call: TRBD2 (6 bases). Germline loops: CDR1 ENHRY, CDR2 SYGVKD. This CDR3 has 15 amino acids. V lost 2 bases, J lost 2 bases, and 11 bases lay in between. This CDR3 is CAISEREAPTDTQYF. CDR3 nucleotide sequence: TGTGCCATCAGTGAGAGGGAGGCACCCACAGATACGCAGTATTTT.

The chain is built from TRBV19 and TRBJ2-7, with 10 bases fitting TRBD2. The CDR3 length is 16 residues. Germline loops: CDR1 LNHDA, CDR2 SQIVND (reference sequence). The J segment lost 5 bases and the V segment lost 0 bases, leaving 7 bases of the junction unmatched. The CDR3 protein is CASSIDRAGGRNEQYF. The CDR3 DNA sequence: TGTGCCAGTAGTATAGATCGAGCGGGAGGGCGGAACGAGCAGTACTTC.

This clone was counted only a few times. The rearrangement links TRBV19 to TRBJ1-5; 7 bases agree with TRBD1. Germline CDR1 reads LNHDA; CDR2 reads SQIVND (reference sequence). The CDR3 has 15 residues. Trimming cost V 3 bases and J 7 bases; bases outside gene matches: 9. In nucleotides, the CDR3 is TGTGCCAGTAGTATTAACAGGGGAGAGGAACAGCCCCAGCATTTT. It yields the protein CASSINRGEEQPQHF. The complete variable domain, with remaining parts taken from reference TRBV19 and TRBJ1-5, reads DGGITQSPKYLFRKEGQNVTLSCEQNLNHDAMYWYRQDPGQGLRLIYYSQIVNDFQKGDIAEGYSVSREKKESFPLTVTSAQKNPTAFYLCASSINRGEEQPQHFGDGTRLSIL.

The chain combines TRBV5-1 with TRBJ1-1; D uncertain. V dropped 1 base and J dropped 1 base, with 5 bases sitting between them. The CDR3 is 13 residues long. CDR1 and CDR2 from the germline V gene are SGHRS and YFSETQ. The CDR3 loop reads CASSLKENTEAFF. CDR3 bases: TGCGCCAGCAGCTTGAAGGAGAACACTGAAGCTTTCTTT. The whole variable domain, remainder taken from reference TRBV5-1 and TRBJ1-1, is KAGVTQTPRYLIKTRGQQVTLSCSPISGHRSVSWYQQTPGQGLQFLFEYFSETQRNKGNFPGRFSGRQFSNSRSEMNVSTLELGDSALYLCASSLKENTEAFFGQGTRLTVV.